Below, one T cell receptor beta chain is given with its context. As handled by the study authors: It was from reference gene primer amplification that nucleated cell counts were estimated. Data came from immunoSEQ multiplex PCR; TCRdb stores just in-frame clones and leaves some out. That table furnishes V, J and clone size, whereas the DNA furnished D and trimming. This table holds fewer than 250,000 clones, approximately 81% found once. Enrollment of patients from Seattle took place during active infection, with longitudinal follow-up. The data were taken from a study of blood T cell repertoires in COVID-19. Study-level background: Some COVID-19 samples were acute and others convalescent; all came from the United States, Italy and Spain. Nucleic acid was either cDNA or gDNA, and it came from T cells, B-cell-depleted T cells, or PBMCs.

Trimming left V 10 bases short and J 4 bases short, with 16 bases between. Germline CDR1 SGHVS, CDR2 FQNEAQ. The CDR3 runs to 13 residues. The receptor comes from a woman older than 75 with COVID-19, enrolled during active disease. The V call is TRBV7-8, the J call TRBJ1-2; a weak D match, TRBD1 (6 bases). The sequenced sample was peripheral blood. CDR3: CATSPTGVYGYTF. CDR3 bases: TGTGCCACGTCCCCGACAGGTGTCTATGGCTACACCTTC.